A selection of T cell receptor beta chains follows, all from one sample in a study of cytomegalovirus exposure and HLA in healthy donors. The protocol was immunoSEQ multiplex PCR, while the TCRdb copy is restricted to in-frame clones and leaves out a portion. The sample holds about 160,000 clones. The specimen was PBMCs. The source is a man younger than 45 in good health and CMV-seronegative. CDR3s include the opening cysteine and the closing phenylalanine or tryptophan.

V: TRBV7-2; J: TRBJ1-2; CDR3: CASSLVYTGGQTYTF
V: TRBV5-1; J: TRBJ2-3; CDR3: CASSLTGEDTQYF
V: TRBV6-5; J: TRBJ1-1; CDR3: CASSGQGQQTAEAFF
V: TRBV5-1; J: TRBJ2-3; CDR3: CASSTGSLRTDTQYF
V: TRBV5-6; J: TRBJ1-4; CDR3: CASSLQGQGSEKLFF
V: TRBV15; J: TRBJ2-1; CDR3: CATSRVGGAGANEQFF
V: TRBV4-2; J: TRBJ1-5; CDR3: CASSQDLTDNQPQHF
V: TRBV5-1; J: TRBJ1-5; CDR3: CASSLVPGANQPQHF
V: TRBV14; J: TRBJ1-5; CDR3: CASSQECEGLDQPQHF
V: TRBV6-4; J: TRBJ2-3; CDR3: CASSDSNGQGSATQYF
V: TRBV5-6; J: TRBJ2-7; CDR3: CASSRQYQQYF
V: TRBV5-1; J: TRBJ2-3; CDR3: CASSLEARGDTQYF
V: TRBV10-3; J: TRBJ1-1; CDR3: CAINPGNTEAFF
V: TRBV5-1; J: TRBJ2-1; CDR3: CASSLDYGGLGEQFF
V: TRBV10-3; J: TRBJ2-1; CDR3: CAISATVSSYNEQFF
V: TRBV27; J: TRBJ2-3; CDR3: CASNHSGRGDTQYF
V: TRBV6-5; J: TRBJ2-1; CDR3: CASSYGTSGTGEQFF
V: TRBV5-1; J: TRBJ2-5; CDR3: CASSLFPSGAETQYF
V: TRBV10-3; J: TRBJ2-7; CDR3: CAISELGRQYF
V: TRBV5-5; J: TRBJ2-3; CDR3: CASSPDRSMSTDTQYF
V: TRBV6-1; J: TRBJ1-4; CDR3: CASSEGGQGIGKLFF
V: TRBV6-7; J: TRBJ2-4; CDR3: CASSYTELAGETKNIQYF
V: TRBV6-6; J: TRBJ2-3; CDR3: CASSFSTGDADTQYF
V: TRBV11-2; J: TRBJ1-5; CDR3: CASSLVRGQPQHF
V: TRBV30; J: TRBJ2-6; CDR3: CAWSGTAGANVLTF
V: TRBV5-6; J: TRBJ2-4; CDR3: CASSYLAGERKNIQYF
V: TRBV5-4; J: TRBJ1-2; CDR3: CASSLGRGQGYTF
V: TRBV7-2; J: TRBJ2-4; CDR3: CASSFGQGAKNIQYF
V: TRBV9; J: TRBJ2-2; CDR3: CASSSDRGMLTGELFF
V: TRBV4-1; J: TRBJ2-7; CDR3: CASSQWANYEQYF
V: TRBV7-2; J: TRBJ2-7; CDR3: CASSRGSYEQYF
V: TRBV7-2; J: TRBJ2-1; CDR3: CASSRGQGNNEQFF
V: TRBV18; J: TRBJ1-1; CDR3: CASSPRAGAEAFF
V: TRBV5-1; J: TRBJ2-7; CDR3: CASSLAASGSYEQYF